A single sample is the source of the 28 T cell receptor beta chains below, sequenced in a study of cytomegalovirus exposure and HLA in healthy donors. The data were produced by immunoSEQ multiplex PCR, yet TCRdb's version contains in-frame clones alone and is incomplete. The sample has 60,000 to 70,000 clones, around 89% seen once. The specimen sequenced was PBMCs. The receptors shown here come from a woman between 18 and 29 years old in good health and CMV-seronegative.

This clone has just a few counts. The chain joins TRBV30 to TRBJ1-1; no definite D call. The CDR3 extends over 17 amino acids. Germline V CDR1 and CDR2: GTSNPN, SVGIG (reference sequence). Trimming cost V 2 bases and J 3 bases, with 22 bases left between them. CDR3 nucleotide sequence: TGTGCCTGGAGTAGACCGCCGAGGGCGTTTATCGACACTGAAGCTTTCTTT. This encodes CAWSRPPRAFIDTEAFF. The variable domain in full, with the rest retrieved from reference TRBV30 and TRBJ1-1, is SQTIHQWPATLVQPVGSPLSLECTVEGTSNPNLYWYRQAAGRGLQLLFYSVGIGQISSEVPQNLSASRPQDRQFILSSKKLLLSDSGFYLCAWSRPPRAFIDTEAFFGQGTRLTVV.

The CDR3 loop is CASSMTRQGHQPQHF. CDR3 DNA sequence: TGTGCCAGTAGTATGACTCGACAGGGTCATCAGCCCCAGCATTTT. V gene TRBV19 combines with J gene TRBJ1-5; 7 nucleotides match TRBD1. The trim removed 3 bases at V and 5 bases at J, leaving 7 bases unmatched. This CDR3 has 15 amino acids. Germline-derived CDR1 and CDR2 are LNHDA and SQIVND (reference sequence).

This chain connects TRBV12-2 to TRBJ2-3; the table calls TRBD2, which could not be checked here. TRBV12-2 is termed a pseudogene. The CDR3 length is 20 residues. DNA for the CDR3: TGTGCAAGTCGCTTCTGCGGCTGGCGTGTATATCCGGATCACACAGATACGCAGTATTTT. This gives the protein CASRFCGWRVYPDHTDTQYF.

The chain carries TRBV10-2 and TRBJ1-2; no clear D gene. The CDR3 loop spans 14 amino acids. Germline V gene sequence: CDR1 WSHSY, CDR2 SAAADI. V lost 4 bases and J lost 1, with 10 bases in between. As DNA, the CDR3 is TGCGCCAGCAGTGGCCTAGGTTATAACTATGGCTACACCTTC. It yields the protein CASSGLGYNYGYTF.

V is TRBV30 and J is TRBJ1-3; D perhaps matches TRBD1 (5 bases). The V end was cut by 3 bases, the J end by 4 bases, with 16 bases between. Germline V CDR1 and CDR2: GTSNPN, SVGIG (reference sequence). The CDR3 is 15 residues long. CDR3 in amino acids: CAWRRGSSRGNTIYF. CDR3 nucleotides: TGTGCCTGGAGGCGGGGGTCCTCGAGGGGAAACACCATATATTTT.

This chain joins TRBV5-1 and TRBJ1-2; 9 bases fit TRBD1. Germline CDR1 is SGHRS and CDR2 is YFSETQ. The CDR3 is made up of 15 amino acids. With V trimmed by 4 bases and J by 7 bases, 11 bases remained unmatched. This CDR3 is CASSKSRDRAGGYTF. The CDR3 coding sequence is TGCGCCAGCAGCAAGTCCCGGGACAGGGCAGGTGGCTACACCTTC.

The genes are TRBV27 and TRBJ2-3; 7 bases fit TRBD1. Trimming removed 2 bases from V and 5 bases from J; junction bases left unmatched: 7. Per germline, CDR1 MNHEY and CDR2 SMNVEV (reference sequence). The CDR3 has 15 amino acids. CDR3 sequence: CASSLLTGFGDTQYF. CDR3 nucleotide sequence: TGTGCCAGCAGTTTACTGACAGGGTTTGGAGATACGCAGTATTTT.

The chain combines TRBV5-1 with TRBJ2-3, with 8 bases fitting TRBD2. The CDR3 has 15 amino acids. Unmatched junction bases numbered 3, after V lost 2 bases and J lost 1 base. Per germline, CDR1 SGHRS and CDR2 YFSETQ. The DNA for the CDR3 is TGCGCCAGCAGCTTTGCCGGGGGGGGCACAGATACGCAGTATTTT. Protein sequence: CASSFAGGGTDTQYF. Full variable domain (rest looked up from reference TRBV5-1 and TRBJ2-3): KAGVTQTPRYLIKTRGQQVTLSCSPISGHRSVSWYQQTPGQGLQFLFEYFSETQRNKGNFPGRFSGRQFSNSRSEMNVSTLELGDSALYLCASSFAGGGTDTQYFGPGTRLTVL.

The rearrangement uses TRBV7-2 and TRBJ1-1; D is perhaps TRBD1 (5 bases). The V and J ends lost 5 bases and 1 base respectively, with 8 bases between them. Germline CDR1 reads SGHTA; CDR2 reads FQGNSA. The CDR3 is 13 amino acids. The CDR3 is CASSRGSNTEAFF. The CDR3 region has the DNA TGTGCCAGCAGCCGGGGGTCGAACACTGAAGCTTTCTTT. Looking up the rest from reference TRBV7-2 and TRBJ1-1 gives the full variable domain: GAGVSQSPSNKVTEKGKDVELRCDPISGHTALYWYRQSLGQGLEFLIYFQGNSAPDKSGLPSDRFSAERTGGSVSTLTIQRTQQEDSAVYLCASSRGSNTEAFFGQGTRLTVV.

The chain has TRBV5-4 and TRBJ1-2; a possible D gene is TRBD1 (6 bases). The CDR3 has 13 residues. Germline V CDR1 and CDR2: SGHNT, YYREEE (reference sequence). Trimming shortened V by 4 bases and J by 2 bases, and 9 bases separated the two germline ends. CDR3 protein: CASSATGNYGYTF. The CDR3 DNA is TGTGCCAGCAGCGCAACAGGGAACTATGGCTACACCTTC.

The CDR3 here is CASSILGGNGYTF. CDR3 sequence (DNA): TGTGCCAGTAGTATTCTGGGGGGGAATGGCTACACCTTC. The V call is TRBV19, the J call TRBJ1-2, with a possible D match to TRBD1 (5 bases). CDR3 length equals 13 residues. Germline V CDR1 and CDR2: LNHDA, SQIVND (reference sequence). V lost 3 bases, J lost 6 bases, and 11 bases lay in between.

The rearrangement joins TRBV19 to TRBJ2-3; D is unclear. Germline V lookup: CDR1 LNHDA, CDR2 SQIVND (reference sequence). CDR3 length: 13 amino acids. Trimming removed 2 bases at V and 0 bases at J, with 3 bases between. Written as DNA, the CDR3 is TGTGCCAGTAGTATACCTAGCACAGATACGCAGTATTTT. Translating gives CASSIPSTDTQYF.

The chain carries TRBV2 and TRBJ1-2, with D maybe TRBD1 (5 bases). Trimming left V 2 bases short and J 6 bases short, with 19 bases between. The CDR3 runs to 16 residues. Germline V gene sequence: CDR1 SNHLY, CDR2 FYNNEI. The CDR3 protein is CASSEFSGGTQNGYTF. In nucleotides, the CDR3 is TGTGCCAGCAGTGAATTCTCCGGGGGAACCCAGAATGGCTACACCTTC.

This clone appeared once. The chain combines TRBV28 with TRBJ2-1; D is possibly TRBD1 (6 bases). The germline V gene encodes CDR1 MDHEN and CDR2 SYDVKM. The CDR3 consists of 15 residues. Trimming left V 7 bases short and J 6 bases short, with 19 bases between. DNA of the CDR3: TGTGCCAGCACCTTCCTACAGGGACCCCTCAATGAGCAGTTCTTC. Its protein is CASTFLQGPLNEQFF. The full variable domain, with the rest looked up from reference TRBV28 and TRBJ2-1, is DVKVTQSSRYLVKRTGEKVFLECVQDMDHENMFWYRQDPGLGLRLIYFSYDVKMKEKGDIPEGYSVSREKKERFSLILESASTNQTSMYLCASTFLQGPLNEQFFGPGTRLTVL.

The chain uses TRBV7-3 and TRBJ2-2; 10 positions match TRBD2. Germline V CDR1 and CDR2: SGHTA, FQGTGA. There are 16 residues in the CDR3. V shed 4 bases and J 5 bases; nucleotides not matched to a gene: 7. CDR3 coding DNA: TGTGCCAGCAGCTCATCAGCGGGAGGGAGAACCGGGGAGCTGTTTTTT. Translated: CASSSSAGGRTGELFF. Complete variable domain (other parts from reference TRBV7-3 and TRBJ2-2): GAGVSQTPSNKVTEKGKYVELRCDPISGHTALYWYRQSLGQGPEFLIYFQGTGAADDSGLPNDRFFAVRPEGSVSTLKIQRTERGDSAVYLCASSSSAGGRTGELFFGEGSRLTVL.

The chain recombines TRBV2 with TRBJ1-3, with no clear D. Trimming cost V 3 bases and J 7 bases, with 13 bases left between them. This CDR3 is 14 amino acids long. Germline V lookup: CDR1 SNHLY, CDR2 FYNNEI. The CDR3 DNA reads TGTGCCAGCAGTGATGGAGTTTCTAGGAACACCATATATTTT. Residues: CASSDGVSRNTIYF.

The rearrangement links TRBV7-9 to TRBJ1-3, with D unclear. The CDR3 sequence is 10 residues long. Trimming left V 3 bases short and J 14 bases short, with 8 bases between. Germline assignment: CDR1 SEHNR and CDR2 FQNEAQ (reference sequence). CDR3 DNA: TGTGCCAGCAGCTTGGCGGGTCTATATTTT. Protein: CASSLAGLYF. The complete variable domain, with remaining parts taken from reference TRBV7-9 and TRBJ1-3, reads DTGVSQNPRHKITKRGQNVTFRCDPISEHNRLYWYRQTLGQGPEFLTYFQNEAQLEKSRLLSDRFSAERPKGSFSTLEIQRTEQGDSAMYLCASSLAGLYFGEGSWLTVV.

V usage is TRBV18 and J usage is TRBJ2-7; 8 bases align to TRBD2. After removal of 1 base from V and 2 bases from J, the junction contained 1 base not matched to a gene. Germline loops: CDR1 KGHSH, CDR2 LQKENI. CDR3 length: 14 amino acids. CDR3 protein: CASSPRGLAYEQYF. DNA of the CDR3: TGTGCCAGCTCACCACGGGGACTAGCCTACGAGCAGTACTTC.

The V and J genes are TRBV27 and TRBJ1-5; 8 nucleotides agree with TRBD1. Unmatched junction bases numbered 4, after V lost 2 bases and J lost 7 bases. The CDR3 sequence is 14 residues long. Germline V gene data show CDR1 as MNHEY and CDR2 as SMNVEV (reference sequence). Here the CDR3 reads CASSLQGAGQPQHF. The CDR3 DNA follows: TGTGCCAGCAGTTTACAGGGGGCAGGGCAGCCCCAGCATTTT.

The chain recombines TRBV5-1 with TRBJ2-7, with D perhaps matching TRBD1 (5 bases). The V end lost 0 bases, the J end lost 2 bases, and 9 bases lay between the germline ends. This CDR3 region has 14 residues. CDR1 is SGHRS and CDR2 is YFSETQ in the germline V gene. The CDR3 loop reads CASSLDGATYEQYF. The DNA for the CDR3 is TGCGCCAGCAGCTTGGATGGGGCCACCTACGAGCAGTACTTC.

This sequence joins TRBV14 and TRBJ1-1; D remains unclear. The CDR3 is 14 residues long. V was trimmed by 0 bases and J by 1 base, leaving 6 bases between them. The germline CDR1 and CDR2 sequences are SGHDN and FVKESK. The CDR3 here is CASSQDLGNTEAFF. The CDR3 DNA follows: TGTGCCAGCAGCCAAGATCTAGGGAACACTGAAGCTTTCTTT.

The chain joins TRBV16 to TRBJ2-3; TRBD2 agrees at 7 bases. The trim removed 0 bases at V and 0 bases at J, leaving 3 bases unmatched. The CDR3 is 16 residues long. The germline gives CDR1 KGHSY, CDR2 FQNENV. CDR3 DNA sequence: TGTGCCAGCAGCCAATCGGGAGCGGGGAGCACAGATACGCAGTATTTT. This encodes CASSQSGAGSTDTQYF. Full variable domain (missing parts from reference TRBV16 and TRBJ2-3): GEEVAQTPKHLVRGEGQKAKLYCAPIKGHSYVFWYQQVLKNEFKFLISFQNENVFDETGMPKERFSAKCLPNSPCSLEIQATKLEDSAVYFCASSQSGAGSTDTQYFGPGTRLTVL.

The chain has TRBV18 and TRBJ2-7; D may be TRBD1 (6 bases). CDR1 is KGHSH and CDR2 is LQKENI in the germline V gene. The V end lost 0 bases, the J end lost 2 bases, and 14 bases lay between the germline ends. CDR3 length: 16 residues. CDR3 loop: CASSPPRDRPAYEQYF. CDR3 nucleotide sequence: TGTGCCAGCTCACCACCCCGTGACAGGCCGGCCTACGAGCAGTACTTC. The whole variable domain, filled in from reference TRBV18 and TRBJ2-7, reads NAGVMQNPRHLVRRRGQEARLRCSPMKGHSHVYWYRQLPEEGLKFMVYLQKENIIDESGMPKERFSAEFPKEGPSILRIQQVVRGDSAAYFCASSPPRDRPAYEQYFGPGTRLTVT.

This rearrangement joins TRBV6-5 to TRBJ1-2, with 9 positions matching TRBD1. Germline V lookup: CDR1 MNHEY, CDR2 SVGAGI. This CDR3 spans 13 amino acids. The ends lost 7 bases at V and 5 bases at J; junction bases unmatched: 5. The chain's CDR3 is CASTPGQGYGYTF. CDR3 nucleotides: TGTGCCAGCACTCCGGGACAGGGATATGGCTACACCTTC.

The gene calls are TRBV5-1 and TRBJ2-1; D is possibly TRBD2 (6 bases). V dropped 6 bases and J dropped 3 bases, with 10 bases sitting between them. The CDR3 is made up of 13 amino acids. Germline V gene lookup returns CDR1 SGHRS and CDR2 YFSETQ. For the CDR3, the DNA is TGCGCCAGCACCGAGGGACTCTACAATGAGCAGTTCTTC. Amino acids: CASTEGLYNEQFF.

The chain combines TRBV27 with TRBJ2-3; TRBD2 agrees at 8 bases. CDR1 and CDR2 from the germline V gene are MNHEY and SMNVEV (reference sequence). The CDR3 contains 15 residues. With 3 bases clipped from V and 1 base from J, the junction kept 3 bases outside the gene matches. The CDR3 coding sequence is TGTGCCAGCAGTTTTACTAGCGGACGCACAGATACGCAGTATTTT. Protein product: CASSFTSGRTDTQYF.

CDR3 DNA sequence: TGCAGCGTTGATAGGGCAGGGGGCTCTGGAAACACCATATATTTT. Protein product: CSVDRAGGSGNTIYF. J is TRBJ1-3 and V is TRBV29-1; 7 positions agree with TRBD1. This CDR3 is built from 15 residues. The germline gives CDR1 SQVTM, CDR2 ANQGSEA. The ends lost 3 bases at V and 0 bases at J; junction bases unmatched: 5.

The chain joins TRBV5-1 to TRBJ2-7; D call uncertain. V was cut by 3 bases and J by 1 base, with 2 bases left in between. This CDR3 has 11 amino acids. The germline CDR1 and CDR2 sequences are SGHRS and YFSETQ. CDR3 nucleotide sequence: TGCGCCAGCAGCTCATCCTACGAGCAGTACTTC. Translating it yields CASSSSYEQYF.